This TCR beta chain originates from a study of glioma-infiltrating T cells. TCR alpha and beta CDR3 regions were amplified from RNA using iRepertoire nested multiplex PCR. One-step reverse transcription and amplification started from roughly 100-400 ng of tissue mRNA or PBMC total RNA. TCRdb reanalysed the multiplex PCR reads using MiXCR and keeps one entry per CDR3 protein. The table shows 150,000 or so distinct CDR3 sequences, with roughly two fifths occurring only once. This clonotype was recorded once. Antigen unknown. Overall study results and limits: Tissue-blood divergence was below expectation in non-neoplastic patients, above in gliomas. Very few CDR3 sequences were shared between tissue and blood.

The sequence was obtained from a human donor with low-grade glioma or glioblastoma, undergoing nonglioma brain surgery, or in good health (not recorded which). The sample consisted of glioma tissue, nonneoplastic brain tissue, or PBMCs (not recorded which).

The CDR3 DNA reads as TGTGCCAGCAGCCCCCGATCCTATCCCACGTACGAGCAGTACTTC. This encodes CASSPRSYPTYEQYF. The J gene is TRBJ2-7, the V gene TRBV11-2; no reliable D call. Germline values: CDR1 SGHAT, CDR2 FQNNGV. V dropped 5 bases and J dropped 4 bases, with 18 bases sitting between them. The CDR3 totals 15 residues.